One and the same sample provided the 14 T cell receptor beta chains below, sequenced in a study of OX40 agonist ivuxolimab in advanced cancers. Only in-frame clones appear in the TCRdb table, and some are missing; sequencing was by immunoSEQ multiplex PCR. The table lists 46,000 or so clones, approximately 86% of them singletons. Sample: CD4+ or CD8+ T cells sorted from blood, taken in a trial of the OX40 agonist ivuxolimab. Source of these receptors: an adult with an advanced solid tumor such as melanoma, head and neck, liver or kidney cancer.

The chain recombines TRBV5-5 with TRBJ2-1; D gene ambiguous. The germline V and J ends were trimmed by 2 bases and 2 bases, with 11 bases remaining between them. The CDR3 is 15 amino acids. The germline gives CDR1 SGHKS, CDR2 YYEKEE (reference sequence). CDR3 sequence (DNA): TGTGCCAGCAGCTTAGTCCTGGTTACCTACAATGAGCAGTTCTTC. Residues: CASSLVLVTYNEQFF.

The genes are TRBV28 and TRBJ1-5, with TRBD1 identical over 9 bases. V dropped 6 bases and J dropped 9; count of bases not matched to a gene: 3. The V gene's germline CDR1 is MDHEN and CDR2 SYDVKM. CDR3 length: 12 residues. The DNA for the CDR3 is TGTGCCAGCAGAACAGGGGGCTGGCCCCAGCATTTT. Translating it yields CASRTGGWPQHF. The full variable domain, rest sourced from reference TRBV28 and TRBJ1-5, is DVKVTQSSRYLVKRTGEKVFLECVQDMDHENMFWYRQDPGLGLRLIYFSYDVKMKEKGDIPEGYSVSREKKERFSLILESASTNQTSMYLCASRTGGWPQHFGDGTRLSIL.

The chain uses TRBV6-1 and TRBJ1-5; no firm D call. CDR1 and CDR2 (germline): MNHNS, SASEGT. V lost 7 bases to trimming and J lost 6 bases, with 19 bases between them. The CDR3 contains 15 residues. The DNA for the CDR3 is TGTGCCAGCACCAGAACCTCCCAAGAAACTCAGCCCCAGCATTTT. It codes for CASTRTSQETQPQHF.

The chain recombines TRBV29-1 with TRBJ1-3; D may be TRBD1 (5 bases). Germline assignment: CDR1 SQVTM and CDR2 ANQGSEA. CDR3 length: 15 residues. V gave up 3 bases and J gave up 1 base, with 13 bases separating them. CDR3 sequence: CSVEAGNVSGNTIYF. The CDR3 DNA follows: TGCAGCGTTGAGGCAGGGAATGTATCTGGAAACACCATATATTTT.

There are a few counts of this clone. The V and J genes are TRBV5-4 and TRBJ1-1; D gene unclear. Germline CDR1 reads SGHNT; CDR2 reads YYREEE (reference sequence). V lost 0 bases, J lost 4 bases, and 10 bases lay in between. The CDR3 has 14 residues. CDR3 amino acids: CASSLGGEGTEAFF. The DNA of the CDR3 is TGTGCCAGCAGCTTGGGAGGAGAGGGCACTGAAGCTTTCTTT.

A single count supports this clone. The chain joins TRBV5-1 to TRBJ1-1, with no clear D. The germline V and J ends were trimmed by 5 bases and 5 bases, with 7 bases remaining between them. This CDR3 has 11 amino acids. Per the germline V gene, CDR1 is SGHRS and CDR2 is YFSETQ. The CDR3 DNA sequence: TGCGCCAGCAGGTCGGGGACTGAAGCTTTCTTT. Amino acids: CASRSGTEAFF.

This sequence joins TRBV4-1 and TRBJ2-1, with TRBD2 identical over 8 bases. Germline V gene data show CDR1 as MGHRA and CDR2 as YSYEKL. The CDR3 spans 15 residues. V trimming: 3 bases; J trimming: 8 bases; junction bases outside the gene matches: 9. The CDR3 bases are TGCGCCAGCAGCCACCGGACTAGCAGTAGAGATGAGCAGTTCTTC. It encodes CASSHRTSSRDEQFF.

The chain uses TRBV9 and TRBJ2-4, with unresolved D. The CDR3 is 15 residues long. Germline CDR1 reads SGDLS; CDR2 reads YYNGEE. Trimming took 2 bases from V and 5 from J, leaving 14 bases between them. The CDR3 DNA reads as TGTGCCAGCAGCGTGTCAGGCTCTGCCGAAAACATTCAGTACTTC. It encodes CASSVSGSAENIQYF.

V gene TRBV4-1 combines with J gene TRBJ2-7; 7 bases fit TRBD1. The ends lost 5 bases at V and 5 bases at J; junction bases unmatched: 12. Germline V gene sequence: CDR1 MGHRA, CDR2 YSYEKL. CDR3 length: 15 amino acids. CDR3 in amino acids: CASSSRDSRSNEQYF. CDR3 DNA: TGCGCCAGCAGCAGCCGGGACAGCCGATCTAACGAGCAGTACTTC.

The CDR3, as DNA: TGTGCCAGCAGTTTATATCTGGGATATCAGCCCCAGCATTTT. Protein product: CASSLYLGYQPQHF. The chain has TRBV28 and TRBJ1-5; unclear D gene. The CDR3 is 14 residues long. V was pared by 1 base and J by 5 bases, with 9 bases between. Germline V gene lookup returns CDR1 MDHEN and CDR2 SYDVKM.

CDR3 region: CAIRASGGSTDTQYF. CDR3 DNA sequence: TGTGCCATCAGAGCTAGCGGGGGTAGCACAGATACGCAGTATTTT. The chain has TRBV10-3 and TRBJ2-3; 10 bases fit TRBD2. J lost 0 bases, V lost 6 bases, and 3 bases had no gene match. CDR1 is ENHRY and CDR2 is SYGVKD in the germline V gene. The CDR3 totals 15 residues.

This clone has just one count. The genes are TRBV5-6 and TRBJ1-1, with a tentative D call TRBD1 (5 bases). The V and J ends lost 0 bases and 5 bases respectively, with 11 bases between them. The CDR3 runs to 14 residues. Germline CDR1 is SGHDT and CDR2 is YYEEEE. CDR3 in amino acids: CASSLGWGDTEAFF. In DNA, the CDR3 is TGTGCCAGCAGCTTGGGATGGGGGGATACTGAAGCTTTCTTT.

The genes are TRBV19 and TRBJ2-1, with 13 bases lining up with TRBD2. V lost 6 bases to trimming and J lost 6 bases; unmatched junction nucleotides: 5. This CDR3 comprises 15 residues. From germline, CDR1 is LNHDA and CDR2 SQIVND (reference sequence). This chain's CDR3 is CASRPGTSGINEQFF. CDR3 nucleotides: TGTGCCAGTAGACCCGGGACTAGCGGGATCAATGAGCAGTTCTTC. The variable domain in full, with the rest retrieved from reference TRBV19 and TRBJ2-1, is DGGITQSPKYLFRKEGQNVTLSCEQNLNHDAMYWYRQDPGQGLRLIYYSQIVNDFQKGDIAEGYSVSREKKESFPLTVTSAQKNPTAFYLCASRPGTSGINEQFFGPGTRLTVL.

V is TRBV6-6 and J is TRBJ2-7; no definite D call. From germline, CDR1 is MNHNY and CDR2 SVGAGI (reference sequence). This CDR3 has 16 amino acids. The ends were cut back, 6 bases at V and 2 bases at J, with 20 bases in the middle. In nucleotides, the CDR3 is TGTGCCAGCAGCGAGCGAGACGGGCACCGCCCCTACGAGCAGTACTTC. It yields the protein CASSERDGHRPYEQYF.